This TCR beta chain was recorded in a study of blood T cell repertoires in COVID-19. Across the whole study: T cells, B-cell-depleted T cells, or PBMCs provided the cDNA or gDNA that served as material.

The study counted Cohort 3 donors as recovered given two negative PCRs, clearance, or symptom resolution. The assay was immunoSEQ multiplex PCR, and TCRdb's table has in-frame clones only and misses some. The top ten hold approximately 0.99% of the sample, which has a few hundred thousand clones, more than 85% seen once. Germline CDR1 is MDHEN and CDR2 is SYDVKM. The CDR3 runs 13 residues. V lost 6 bases and J 8 bases, leaving 16 bases between the germline ends. The material sequenced was PBMCs or T cells enriched from blood (not recorded which). This sequence was found in a woman in her twenties or thirties who had recovered from COVID-19. The chain recombines TRBV28 with TRBJ1-2; D perhaps matches TRBD1 (5 bases). In nucleotides, the CDR3 is TGTGCCAGCAGCCTTGGCGGGACTGGAGGCTACACCTTC. Its protein is CASSLGGTGGYTF.